The sequence of this T cell receptor beta chain was determined in a study of glioma-infiltrating T cells after dendritic cell vaccination. Study in general: Dendritic cell vaccine was injected intradermally three times, biweekly.

TCRB CDR3 was amplified from 2 ug genomic DNA or less. Amplification used 60 V beta primers and 13 J beta primers. TCRdb keeps only in-frame clones here, not all; method: immunoSEQ multiplex PCR. Of about 92,000 clones in the sample, approximately 84% were seen once. The V end was cut by 5 bases, the J end by 0 bases, with 20 bases between. The CDR3 has 18 residues. Germline V gives CDR1 KGHSH, CDR2 LQKENI. Only patients with spare fresh-frozen tumor and over two years of follow-up were included. The specimen comprised blood, sampled before dendritic cell vaccination. V usage is TRBV18 and J usage is TRBJ1-3; D is unclear. The clonotype comes from a human donor with glioblastoma. The CDR3: CASSEESGSPSSGNTIYF. The CDR3 DNA reads as TGTGCCAGCTCAGAGGAGTCGGGTTCCCCTAGCTCTGGAAACACCATATATTTT. The whole variable domain, filled in from reference TRBV18 and TRBJ1-3, reads NAGVMQNPRHLVRRRGQEARLRCSPMKGHSHVYWYRQLPEEGLKFMVYLQKENIIDESGMPKERFSAEFPKEGPSILRIQQVVRGDSAAYFCASSEESGSPSSGNTIYFGEGSWLTVV.